What follows describes a single TCR beta chain. Its antigen is unknown. This specimen comes from a study of T cell responses to AZD1222 COVID-19 vaccine. The study, taken as a whole, reports: With two AZD1222 doses given, Spike-specific TCR breadth and depth both rose. Repertoires were obtained only post-peak T cell response.

V gave up 0 bases and J gave up 13 bases, with 21 bases separating them. Looked up from germline, CDR1 is LGHNA and CDR2 is YSLEER. The length of the CDR3 is 15 residues. The assay was immunoSEQ multiplex PCR, and TCRdb's table has in-frame clones only and misses some. This table holds about 150,000 clones, about 87% found once. The chain has TRBV4-3 and TRBJ1-1, with D maybe TRBD1 (5 bases). This TCR was sampled from an adult in good health. Sample: peripheral blood, taken on day 0 of MenACWY control vaccination. In nucleotides, the CDR3 is TGCGCCAGCAGCCAAGATTACGGGGCTGGATGGCGGAGTTTCTTT. The encoded protein is CASSQDYGAGWRSFF.